One sample yielded the 4 T cell receptor beta chains listed below, sequenced in a study of OX40 agonist ivuxolimab in advanced cancers. The repertoire was sequenced with immunoSEQ multiplex PCR; TCRdb's copy has only in-frame clones and lacks some. The sample lists about 61,000 clones, less than 90% occurring once. The specimen was CD4+ or CD8+ T cells sorted from blood, collected in a trial of the OX40 agonist ivuxolimab. The origin of the receptors is an adult with an advanced solid tumor such as melanoma, head and neck, liver or kidney cancer.

The chain uses TRBV27 and TRBJ2-5, with TRBD1 matching 7 bases. The CDR3 totals 14 residues. The V gene end was trimmed by 4 bases and the J gene end by 2 bases; junction bases not matched to a gene: 4. Looked up from germline, CDR1 is MNHEY and CDR2 is SMNVEV (reference sequence). The CDR3 DNA reads TGTGCCAGCAGTTCACAGGGACAGCAAGAGACCCAGTACTTC. Translated, it gives CASSSQGQQETQYF.

The CDR3 DNA is TGTGCCAGCAGTCCATATAGGGCGTTGAGGGGGGGAAAGGATAATTCACCCCTCCACTTT. Protein sequence: CASSPYRALRGGKDNSPLHF. The chain carries TRBV7-8 and TRBJ1-6, with D tentatively TRBD1 (6 bases). From germline, CDR1 is SGHVS and CDR2 FQNEAQ. This CDR3 contains 20 residues. Trimming removed 6 bases from V and 5 bases from J, with 29 bases in between.

Comments on this clone: Other nucleotide sequences in the sample specify the same CDR3. The CDR3 sequence: CASSRDRDNQPQHF. In DNA form, the CDR3 reads TGTGCCAGCAGCCGAGATAGGGACAATCAGCCCCAGCATTTT. This chain connects TRBV5-6 to TRBJ1-5; no clear D. CDR3 size: 14 residues. With 4 bases removed from V and 3 bases from J, the gap between germline ends came to 11 bases. Looked up from germline, CDR1 is SGHDT and CDR2 is YYEEEE.

The chain employs TRBV6-4 and TRBJ2-3, with 9 bases aligning to TRBD2. V shed 2 bases and J 4 bases; nucleotides not matched to a gene: 13. The CDR3 covers 18 residues. Germline CDR1 is MRHNA and CDR2 is SNTAGT. As DNA, the CDR3 is TGTGCCAGCAGTGACAGGGGTCCGGGACTAGCAAACCCAGATACGCAGTATTTT. Protein product: CASSDRGPGLANPDTQYF.